This TCR beta chain was documented in a study of monozygotic twins with inflammatory bowel disease. The CDR3 has 15 residues. The germline CDR1 and CDR2 sequences are SGHRS and YFSETQ. Blood was drawn at under 3 ml per donor. TCRdb reanalyzed the 5' RACE reads and collapses them to one entry per CDR3 protein, without DNA. The table for this sample gives over 110,000 distinct CDR3 sequences. The sequenced sample consisted of blood. The chain recombines TRBV5-1 with TRBJ2-1. The sequence came from a human donor with ulcerative colitis or Crohn's disease, or a healthy co-twin of an affected twin (not recorded which). CDR3 region: CASSFESAAYNEQFF.